This TCR beta chain was retrieved from a study of beta chain features in type 1 diabetes. This clone turned up a few times. Its antigen is unidentified. V lost 0 bases, J lost 4 bases, and 16 bases lay in between. The CDR3 loop spans 16 amino acids. Germline V gene lookup returns CDR1 SGDLS and CDR2 YYNGEE. Study results and limitations: Type 1 diabetes patients had moderately but significantly shorter TCRB CDR3s in all four CD4+ subsets. Here, the possible influence of HLA type (on TCRB rearrangement) remained unresolved.

As every portion of the isolated RNA was reverse transcribed, the sequencing read expressed TCRB transcripts. Data came from immunoSEQ multiplex PCR; TCRdb stores just in-frame clones and leaves some out. The sample includes 150,000 to 160,000 clones, roughly 10% of them seen just once. The TCR was taken from a man aged 18 to 30 in good health. The V call is TRBV9, the J call TRBJ2-5; D might be TRBD2 (5 bases). Sequencing was carried out using central memory CD4+ T cells from blood. CDR3 in DNA: TGTGCCAGCAGCGTAGGAGCGATCCGAAGCGGAGAGACCCAGTACTTC. Translated: CASSVGAIRSGETQYF.